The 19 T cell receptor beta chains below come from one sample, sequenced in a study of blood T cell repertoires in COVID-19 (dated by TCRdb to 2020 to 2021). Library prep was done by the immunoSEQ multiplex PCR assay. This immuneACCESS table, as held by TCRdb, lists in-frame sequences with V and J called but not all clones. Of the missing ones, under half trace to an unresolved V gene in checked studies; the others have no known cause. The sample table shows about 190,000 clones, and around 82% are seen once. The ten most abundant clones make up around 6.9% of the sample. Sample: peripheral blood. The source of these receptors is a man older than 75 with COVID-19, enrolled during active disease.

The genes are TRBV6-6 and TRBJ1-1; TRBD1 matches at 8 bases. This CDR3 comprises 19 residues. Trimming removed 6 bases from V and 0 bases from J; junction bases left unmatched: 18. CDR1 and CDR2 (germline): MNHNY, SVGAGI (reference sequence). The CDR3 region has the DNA TGTGCCAGCAGCCGAGGTGTCCCGGGACAGGTGTTCATGAACACTGAAGCTTTCTTT. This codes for CASSRGVPGQVFMNTEAFF.

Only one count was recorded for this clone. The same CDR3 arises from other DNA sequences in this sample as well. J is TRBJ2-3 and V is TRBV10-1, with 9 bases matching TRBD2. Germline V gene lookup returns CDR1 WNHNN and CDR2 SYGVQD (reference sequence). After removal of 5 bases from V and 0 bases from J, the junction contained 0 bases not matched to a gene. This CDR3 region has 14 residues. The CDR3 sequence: CASSSGGSTDTQYF. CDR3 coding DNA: TGCGCCAGCAGTAGCGGGGGGAGCACAGATACGCAGTATTTT.

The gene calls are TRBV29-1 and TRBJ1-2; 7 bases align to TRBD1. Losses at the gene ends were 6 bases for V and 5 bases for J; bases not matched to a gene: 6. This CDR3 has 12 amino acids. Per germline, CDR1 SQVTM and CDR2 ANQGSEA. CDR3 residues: CSVDKTGYGYTF. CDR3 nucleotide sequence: TGCAGCGTGGACAAGACAGGGTATGGCTACACCTTC.

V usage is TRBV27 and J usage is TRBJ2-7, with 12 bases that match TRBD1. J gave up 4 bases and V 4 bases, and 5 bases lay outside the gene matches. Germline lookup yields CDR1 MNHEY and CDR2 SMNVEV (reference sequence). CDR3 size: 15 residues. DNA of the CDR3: TGTGCCAGCAGTTCCACGGGACAGGGGGCTTACGAGCAGTACTTC. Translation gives CASSSTGQGAYEQYF.

CDR3 region: CASSPETGGDYGYTF. The CDR3 DNA sequence: TGTGCCAGCAGCCCAGAGACAGGGGGTGACTATGGCTACACCTTC. The rearrangement joins TRBV5-6 to TRBJ1-2; 9 nucleotides line up with TRBD1. The germline gives CDR1 SGHDT, CDR2 YYEEEE. The CDR3 totals 15 residues. The J segment lost 3 bases and the V segment lost 4 bases, leaving 7 bases of the junction unmatched.

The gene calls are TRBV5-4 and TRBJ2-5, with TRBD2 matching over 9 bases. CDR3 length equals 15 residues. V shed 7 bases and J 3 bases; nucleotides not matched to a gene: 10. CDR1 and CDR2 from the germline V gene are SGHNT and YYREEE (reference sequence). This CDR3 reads CASAGGSGGKETQYF. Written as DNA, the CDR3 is TGTGCCAGCGCCGGGGGTAGCGGGGGCAAAGAGACCCAGTACTTC.

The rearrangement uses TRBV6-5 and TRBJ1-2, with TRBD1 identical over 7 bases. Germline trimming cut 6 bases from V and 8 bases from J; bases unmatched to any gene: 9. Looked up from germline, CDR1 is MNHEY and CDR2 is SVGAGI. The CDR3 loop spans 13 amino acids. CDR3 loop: CASSHRQGWGYTF. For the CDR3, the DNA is TGTGCCAGCAGCCACCGACAGGGTTGGGGCTACACCTTC.

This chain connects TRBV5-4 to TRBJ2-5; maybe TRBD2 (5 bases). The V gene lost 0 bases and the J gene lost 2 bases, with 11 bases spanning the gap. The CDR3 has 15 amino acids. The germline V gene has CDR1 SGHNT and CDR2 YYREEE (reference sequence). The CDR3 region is CASSLGQADQETQYF. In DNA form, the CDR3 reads TGTGCCAGCAGCTTGGGTCAAGCGGATCAAGAGACCCAGTACTTC.

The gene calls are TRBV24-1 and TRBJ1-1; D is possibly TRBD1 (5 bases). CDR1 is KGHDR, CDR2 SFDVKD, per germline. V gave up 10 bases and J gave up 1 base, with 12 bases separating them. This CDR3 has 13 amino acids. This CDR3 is CATSGHPNTEAFF. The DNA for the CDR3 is TGTGCCACTAGCGGACATCCGAACACTGAAGCTTTCTTT.

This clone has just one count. CDR3 in amino acids: CASSLERQGANTGELFF. The CDR3 nucleotides read TGTGCCAGCAGCTTGGAGAGACAGGGGGCGAACACCGGGGAGCTGTTTTTT. The chain has TRBV5-4 and TRBJ2-2; 9 nucleotides line up with TRBD1. The CDR3 runs to 17 residues. Losses at the gene ends were 0 bases for V and 0 bases for J; bases not matched to a gene: 3. From germline, CDR1 is SGHNT and CDR2 YYREEE (reference sequence).

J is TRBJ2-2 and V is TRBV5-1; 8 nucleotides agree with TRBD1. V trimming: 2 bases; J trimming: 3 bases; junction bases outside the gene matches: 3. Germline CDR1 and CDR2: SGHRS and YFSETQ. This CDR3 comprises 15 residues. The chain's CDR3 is CASSFGQGDTGELFF. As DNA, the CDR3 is TGCGCCAGCAGCTTTGGACAGGGAGACACCGGGGAGCTGTTTTTT. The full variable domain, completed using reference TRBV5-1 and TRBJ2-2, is KAGVTQTPRYLIKTRGQQVTLSCSPISGHRSVSWYQQTPGQGLQFLFEYFSETQRNKGNFPGRFSGRQFSNSRSEMNVSTLELGDSALYLCASSFGQGDTGELFFGEGSRLTVL.

The CDR3 DNA is TGCAGCGTTGACACAGGGTGGACCGGGGAGCTGTTTTTT. It specifies CSVDTGWTGELFF. The rearrangement uses TRBV29-1 and TRBJ2-2; D is possibly TRBD1 (6 bases). The CDR3 extends over 13 amino acids. The germline CDR1 and CDR2 sequences are SQVTM and ANQGSEA. With 3 bases removed from V and 5 bases from J, the gap between germline ends came to 10 bases.

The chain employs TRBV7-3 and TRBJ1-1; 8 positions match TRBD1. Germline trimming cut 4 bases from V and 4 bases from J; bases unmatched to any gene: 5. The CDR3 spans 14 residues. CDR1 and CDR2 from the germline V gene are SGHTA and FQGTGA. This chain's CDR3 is CASSSQGAGTEAFF. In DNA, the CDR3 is TGTGCCAGCAGCTCCCAGGGGGCCGGCACTGAAGCTTTCTTT.

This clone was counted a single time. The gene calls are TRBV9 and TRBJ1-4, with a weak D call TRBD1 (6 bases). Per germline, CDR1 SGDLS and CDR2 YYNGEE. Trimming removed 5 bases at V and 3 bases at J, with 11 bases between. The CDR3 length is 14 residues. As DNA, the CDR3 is TGTGCCAGCAGTCCAGGGGATGCTAATGAAAAACTGTTTTTT. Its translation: CASSPGDANEKLFF.

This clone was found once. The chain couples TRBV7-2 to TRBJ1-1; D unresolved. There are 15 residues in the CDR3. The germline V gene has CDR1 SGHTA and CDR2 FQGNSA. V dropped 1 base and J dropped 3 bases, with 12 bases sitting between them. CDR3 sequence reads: CASSLVTARDTEAFF. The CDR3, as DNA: TGTGCCAGCAGCTTAGTCACGGCCCGGGACACTGAAGCTTTCTTT.

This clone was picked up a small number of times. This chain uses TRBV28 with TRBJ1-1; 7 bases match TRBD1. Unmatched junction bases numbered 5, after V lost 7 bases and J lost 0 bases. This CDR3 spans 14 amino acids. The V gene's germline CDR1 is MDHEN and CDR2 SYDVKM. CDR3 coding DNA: TGTGCCAGCAACCAGGGGGACATGAACACTGAAGCTTTCTTT. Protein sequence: CASNQGDMNTEAFF. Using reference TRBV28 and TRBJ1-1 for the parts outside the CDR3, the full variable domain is DVKVTQSSRYLVKRTGEKVFLECVQDMDHENMFWYRQDPGLGLRLIYFSYDVKMKEKGDIPEGYSVSREKKERFSLILESASTNQTSMYLCASNQGDMNTEAFFGQGTRLTVV.

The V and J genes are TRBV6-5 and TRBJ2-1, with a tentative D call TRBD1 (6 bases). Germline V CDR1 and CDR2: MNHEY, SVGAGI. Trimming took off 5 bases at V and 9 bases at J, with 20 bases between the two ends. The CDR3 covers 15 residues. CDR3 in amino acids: CASSLEGGHRGEQFF. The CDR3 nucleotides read TGTGCCAGCAGTCTCGAAGGGGGACATCGGGGTGAGCAGTTCTTC.

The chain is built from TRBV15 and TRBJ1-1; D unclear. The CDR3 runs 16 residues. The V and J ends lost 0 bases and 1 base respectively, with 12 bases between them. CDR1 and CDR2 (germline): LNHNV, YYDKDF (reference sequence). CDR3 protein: CATSRDRPSGNTEAFF. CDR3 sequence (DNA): TGTGCCACCAGCAGAGATAGACCCTCGGGGAACACTGAAGCTTTCTTT.

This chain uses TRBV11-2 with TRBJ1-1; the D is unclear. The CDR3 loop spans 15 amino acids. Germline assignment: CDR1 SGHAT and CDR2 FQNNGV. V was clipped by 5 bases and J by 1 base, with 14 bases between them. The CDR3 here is CASSRPGLTNTEAFF. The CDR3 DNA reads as TGTGCCAGCAGCCGCCCCGGACTTACGAACACTGAAGCTTTCTTT.